This T cell receptor beta chain originates from a study of blood T cells in healthy people across ages. A second 7 to 11 cycle PCR used barcoded and J-beta primers. TCRdb itself ran the 5' RACE reads through MiXCR, one entry per CDR3 protein. The data contain about 1.5 million distinct CDR3 sequences, around two fifths of them singletons. The sequence derives from a woman between 18 and 29 years old in good health. Specimen: blood.

The CDR3: CAWSGTTGGYEQYF. As DNA, the CDR3 is TGTGCCTGGAGTGGGACTACCGGAGGCTACGAGCAGTACTTC. The chain couples TRBV30 to TRBJ2-7, with TRBD2 as a possible D gene (6 bases). Per germline, CDR1 GTSNPN and CDR2 SVGIG (reference sequence). V lost 1 base, J lost 3 bases, and 13 bases lay in between. This CDR3 spans 14 amino acids.